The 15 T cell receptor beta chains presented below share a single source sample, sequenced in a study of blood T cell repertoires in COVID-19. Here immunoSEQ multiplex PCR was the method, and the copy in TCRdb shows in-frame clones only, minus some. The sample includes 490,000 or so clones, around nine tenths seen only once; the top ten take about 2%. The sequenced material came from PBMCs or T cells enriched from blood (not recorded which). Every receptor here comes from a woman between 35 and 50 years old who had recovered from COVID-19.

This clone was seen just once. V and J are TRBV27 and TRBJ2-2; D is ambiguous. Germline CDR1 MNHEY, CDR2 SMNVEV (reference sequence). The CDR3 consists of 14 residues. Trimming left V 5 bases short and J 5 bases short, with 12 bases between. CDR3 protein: CASSPFGRTGELFF. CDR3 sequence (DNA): TGTGCCAGCAGTCCCTTTGGGCGAACCGGGGAGCTGTTTTTT.

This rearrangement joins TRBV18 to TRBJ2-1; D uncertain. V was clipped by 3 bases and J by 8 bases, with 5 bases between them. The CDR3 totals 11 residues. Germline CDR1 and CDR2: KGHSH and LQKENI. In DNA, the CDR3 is TGTGCCAGCTCACCCAGTTATGAGCAGTTCTTC. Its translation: CASSPSYEQFF. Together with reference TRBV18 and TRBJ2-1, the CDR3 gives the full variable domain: NAGVMQNPRHLVRRRGQEARLRCSPMKGHSHVYWYRQLPEEGLKFMVYLQKENIIDESGMPKERFSAEFPKEGPSILRIQQVVRGDSAAYFCASSPSYEQFFGPGTRLTVL.

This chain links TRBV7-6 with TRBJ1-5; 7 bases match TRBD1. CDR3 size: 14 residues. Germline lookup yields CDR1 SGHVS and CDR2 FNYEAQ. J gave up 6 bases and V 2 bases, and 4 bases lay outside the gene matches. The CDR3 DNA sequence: TGTGCCAGCAGCTTATCAGGGGGTGGTCAGCCCCAGCATTTT. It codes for CASSLSGGGQPQHF.

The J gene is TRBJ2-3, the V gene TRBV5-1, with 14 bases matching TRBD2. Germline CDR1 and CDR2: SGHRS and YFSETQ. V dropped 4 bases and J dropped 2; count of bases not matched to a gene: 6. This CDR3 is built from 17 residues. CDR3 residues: CASSLGTSGSYTDTQYF. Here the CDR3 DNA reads TGCGCCAGCAGCCTAGGGACTAGCGGGAGCTACACAGATACGCAGTATTTT.

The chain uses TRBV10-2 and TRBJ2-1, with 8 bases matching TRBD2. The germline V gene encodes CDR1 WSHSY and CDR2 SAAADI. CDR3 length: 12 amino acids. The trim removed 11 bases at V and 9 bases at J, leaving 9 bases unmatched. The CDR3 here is CALTNSGGEQFF. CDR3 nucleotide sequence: TGCGCCCTCACGAACAGCGGGGGTGAGCAGTTCTTC.

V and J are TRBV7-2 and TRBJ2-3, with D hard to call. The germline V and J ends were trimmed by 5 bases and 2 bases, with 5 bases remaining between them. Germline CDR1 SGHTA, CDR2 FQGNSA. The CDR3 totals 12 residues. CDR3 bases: TGTGCCAGCAGCCTATACACAGATACGCAGTATTTT. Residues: CASSLYTDTQYF.

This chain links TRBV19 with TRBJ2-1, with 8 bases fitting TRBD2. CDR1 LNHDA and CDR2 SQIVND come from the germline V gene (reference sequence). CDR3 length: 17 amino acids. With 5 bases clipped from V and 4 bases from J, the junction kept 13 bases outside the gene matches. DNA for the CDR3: TGTGCCAGTAGTCCCCGGGGGGGCGGCCTAACATACAATGAGCAGTTCTTC. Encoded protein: CASSPRGGGLTYNEQFF. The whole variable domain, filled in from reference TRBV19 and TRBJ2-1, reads DGGITQSPKYLFRKEGQNVTLSCEQNLNHDAMYWYRQDPGQGLRLIYYSQIVNDFQKGDIAEGYSVSREKKESFPLTVTSAQKNPTAFYLCASSPRGGGLTYNEQFFGPGTRLTVL.

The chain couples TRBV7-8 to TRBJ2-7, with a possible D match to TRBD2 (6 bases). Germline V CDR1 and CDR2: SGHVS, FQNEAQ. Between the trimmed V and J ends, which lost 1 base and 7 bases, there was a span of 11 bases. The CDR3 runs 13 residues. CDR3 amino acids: CASSLEIGREQYF. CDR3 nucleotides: TGTGCCAGCAGCTTAGAGATCGGGAGAGAGCAGTACTTC.

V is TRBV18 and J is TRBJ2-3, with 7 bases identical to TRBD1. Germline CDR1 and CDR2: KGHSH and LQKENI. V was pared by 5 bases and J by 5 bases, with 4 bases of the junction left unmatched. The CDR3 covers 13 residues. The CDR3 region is CASSAGQVDTQYF. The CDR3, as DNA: TGTGCCAGCTCAGCCGGACAGGTAGATACGCAGTATTTT.

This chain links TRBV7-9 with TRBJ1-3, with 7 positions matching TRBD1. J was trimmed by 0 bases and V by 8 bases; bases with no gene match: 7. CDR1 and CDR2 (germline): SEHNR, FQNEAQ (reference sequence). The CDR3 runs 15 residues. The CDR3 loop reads CASGPPGGSGNTIYF. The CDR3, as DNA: TGTGCCAGCGGCCCCCCAGGGGGCTCTGGAAACACCATATATTTT.

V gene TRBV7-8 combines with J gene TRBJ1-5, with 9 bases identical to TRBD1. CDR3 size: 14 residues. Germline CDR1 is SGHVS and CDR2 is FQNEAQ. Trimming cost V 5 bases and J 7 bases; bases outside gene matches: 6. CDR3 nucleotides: TGTGCCAGCAGCCAGGGACAGGGTTCCCAGCCCCAGCATTTT. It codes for CASSQGQGSQPQHF.

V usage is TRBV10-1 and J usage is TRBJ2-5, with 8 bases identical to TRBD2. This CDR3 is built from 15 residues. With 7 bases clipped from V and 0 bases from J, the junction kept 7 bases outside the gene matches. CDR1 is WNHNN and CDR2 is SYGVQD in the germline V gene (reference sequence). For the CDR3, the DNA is TGCGCCAGCAAACCGGGACTAGGGGACCAAGAGACCCAGTACTTC. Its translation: CASKPGLGDQETQYF.

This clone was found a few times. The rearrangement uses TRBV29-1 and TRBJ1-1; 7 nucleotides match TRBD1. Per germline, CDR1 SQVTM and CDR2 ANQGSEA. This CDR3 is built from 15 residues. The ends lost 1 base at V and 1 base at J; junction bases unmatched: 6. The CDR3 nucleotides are TGCAGCGTTGAAGGAGGGGGCAGGCGGAACACTGAAGCTTTCTTT. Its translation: CSVEGGGRRNTEAFF.

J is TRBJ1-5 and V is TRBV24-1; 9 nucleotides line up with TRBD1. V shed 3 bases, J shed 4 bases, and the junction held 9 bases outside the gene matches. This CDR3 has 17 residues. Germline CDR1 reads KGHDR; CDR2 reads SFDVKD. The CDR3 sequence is CATSDQENRGPNQPQHF. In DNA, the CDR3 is TGTGCCACCAGTGATCAAGAAAACAGGGGGCCTAATCAGCCCCAGCATTTT.

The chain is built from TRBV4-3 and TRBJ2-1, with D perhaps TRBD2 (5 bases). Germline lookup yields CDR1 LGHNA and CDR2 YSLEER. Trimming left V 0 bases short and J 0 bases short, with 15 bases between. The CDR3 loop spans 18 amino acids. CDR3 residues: CASSQEYPSEGSYNEQFF. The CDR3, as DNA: TGCGCCAGCAGCCAAGAATATCCTTCCGAGGGCTCCTACAATGAGCAGTTCTTC.